One and the same sample provided the 25 T cell receptor beta chains below, sequenced in a study of cytomegalovirus exposure and HLA in healthy donors. The PCR made use of 60 Vbeta and 13 Jbeta primers. TCRdb's table, derived via immunoSEQ multiplex PCR, lists solely in-frame clones and lacks some. Of 170,000 or so clones listed, 60% to 85% were seen once; the top ten hold 1.4%. The sequencing input was PBMCs. The receptors shown here come from a woman between 25 and 40 years old in good health and CMV-seronegative.

V gene TRBV6-1 combines with J gene TRBJ1-6; D remains ambiguous. There are 13 residues in the CDR3. The V end lost 7 bases, the J end lost 3 bases, and 7 bases lay between the germline ends. Germline V gene sequence: CDR1 MNHNS, CDR2 SASEGT. The CDR3 region has the DNA TGTGCCAGCAATCAGGACTATAATTCACCCCTCCACTTT. This encodes CASNQDYNSPLHF.

The chain links TRBV18 to TRBJ1-3; D is perhaps TRBD1 (5 bases). Germline V lookup: CDR1 KGHSH, CDR2 LQKENI. V lost 1 base and J lost 9, with 19 bases in between. The CDR3 extends over 16 amino acids. The CDR3 is CASSPLQGISHSTIYF. In DNA, the CDR3 is TGTGCCAGCTCACCACTCCAGGGTATAAGTCATAGCACCATATATTTT.

Only one count was recorded for this clone. The rearrangement links TRBV27 to TRBJ1-3, with a tentative D call TRBD1 (6 bases). CDR3 size: 17 residues. Germline CDR1 MNHEY, CDR2 SMNVEV (reference sequence). Trimming removed 3 bases from V and 0 bases from J, with 15 bases in between. CDR3 sequence (DNA): TGTGCCAGCAGTTTCTCTACCTGGACAGTCTCTGGAAACACCATATATTTT. Translated: CASSFSTWTVSGNTIYF.

V usage is TRBV19 and J usage is TRBJ2-7; D is perhaps TRBD2 (6 bases). Looked up from germline, CDR1 is LNHDA and CDR2 is SQIVND (reference sequence). The CDR3 is 13 residues long. Trimming removed 4 bases at V and 7 bases at J, with 14 bases between. CDR3 region: CASSNPSAGEQYF. The CDR3 bases are TGTGCCAGTAGTAATCCTAGCGCGGGGGAGCAGTACTTC.

V and J are TRBV5-4 and TRBJ1-5; no firm D call. The CDR3 is 13 residues long. V dropped 4 bases and J dropped 7 bases, with 12 bases sitting between them. Germline values: CDR1 SGHNT, CDR2 YYREEE (reference sequence). This chain's CDR3 is CASSASGRQPQHF. Written as DNA, the CDR3 is TGTGCCAGCAGCGCCTCGGGGAGGCAGCCCCAGCATTTT. Filled out from reference TRBV5-4 and TRBJ1-5, the complete variable domain reads ETGVTQSPTHLIKTRGQQVTLRCSSQSGHNTVSWYQQALGQGPQFIFQYYREEENGRGNFPPRFSGLQFPNYSSELNVNALELDDSALYLCASSASGRQPQHFGDGTRLSIL.

The rearrangement links TRBV10-3 to TRBJ2-2; D is unresolved. Per germline, CDR1 ENHRY and CDR2 SYGVKD. The length of the CDR3 is 15 residues. Trimming stripped 3 bases from V and 2 bases from J, with 10 bases between. The CDR3 protein is CAISDGTANTGELFF. The CDR3 DNA reads as TGTGCCATCAGTGACGGTACAGCAAACACCGGGGAGCTGTTTTTT.

On this clone: The junction does not match germline at one end; this may be a read error. The CDR3 DNA follows: TGTGCTAGCAGCCGTGATTTCGGCTACGAGCAGTACTTC. This sequence encodes CASSRDFGYEQYF. The J gene is TRBJ2-7, the V gene TRBV7-7; no firm D call. Germline lookup yields CDR1 SSHAT and CDR2 FNYEAQ (reference sequence). This CDR3 is built from 13 residues.

This clone has more than one count but fewer than ten. This chain uses TRBV6-4 with TRBJ1-1; tentative D call: TRBD1 (5 bases). In germline, CDR1 is MRHNA, CDR2 SNTAGT. The CDR3 has 11 amino acids. The ends were cut back, 8 bases at V and 9 bases at J, with 13 bases in the middle. In nucleotides, the CDR3 is TGTGCCAGCCAGCGGGACTCTAAAGCTTTCTTT. This codes for CASQRDSKAFF.

This chain uses TRBV19 with TRBJ1-2; 10 nucleotides align to TRBD1. This CDR3 comprises 15 residues. J was trimmed by 8 bases and V by 4 bases; bases with no gene match: 10. Germline V lookup: CDR1 LNHDA, CDR2 SQIVND (reference sequence). CDR3 nucleotides: TGTGCCAGTAGTAGGAAGGGGACAGGGGAATACGGCTACACCTTC. It codes for CASSRKGTGEYGYTF.

This sequence joins TRBV2 and TRBJ2-7, with D tentatively TRBD2 (6 bases). Trimming left V 5 bases short and J 7 bases short, with 18 bases between. Germline assignment: CDR1 SNHLY and CDR2 FYNNEI. The CDR3 is 14 residues long. CDR3 loop: CASSPGLSVHEQYF. CDR3 DNA: TGTGCCAGCAGTCCGGGACTCTCTGTACATGAGCAGTACTTC.

The chain uses TRBV30 and TRBJ2-2; D might be TRBD2 (6 bases). CDR1 and CDR2 (germline): GTSNPN, SVGIG (reference sequence). V lost 2 bases to trimming and J lost 2 bases, with 15 bases between them. CDR3 length: 16 residues. The CDR3 loop reads CAWSTPGTLNTGELFF. The DNA of the CDR3 is TGTGCCTGGAGTACTCCCGGGACTCTAAACACCGGGGAGCTGTTTTTT.

The V gene is TRBV9, the J gene TRBJ1-2, with 7 bases identical to TRBD1. V gave up 3 bases and J gave up 12 bases; unmatched junction bases: 17. The CDR3 contains 15 residues. Per germline, CDR1 SGDLS and CDR2 YYNGEE. Written as DNA, the CDR3 is TGTGCCAGCAGCGACCCGACAGGGACCCCCCCCCGGGACACCTTC. Translating gives CASSDPTGTPPRDTF. Combining the CDR3 with reference TRBV9 and TRBJ1-2 gives the whole variable domain DSGVTQTPKHLITATGQRVTLRCSPRSGDLSVYWYQQSLDQGLQFLIQYYNGEERAKGNILERFSAQQFPDLHSELNLSSLELGDSALYFCASSDPTGTPPRDTFGSGTRLTVV.

V is TRBV29-1 and J is TRBJ1-2, with TRBD1 matching over 7 bases. Germline trimming cut 1 base from V and 6 bases from J; bases unmatched to any gene: 5. CDR1 and CDR2 from the germline V gene are SQVTM and ANQGSEA. The CDR3 consists of 13 residues. This chain's CDR3 is CSVEGQGDHGYTF. CDR3 DNA: TGCAGCGTTGAAGGACAGGGAGATCATGGCTACACCTTC. Full variable domain (rest looked up from reference TRBV29-1 and TRBJ1-2): SAVISQKPSRDICQRGTSLTIQCQVDSQVTMMFWYRQQPGQSLTLIATANQGSEATYESGFVIDKFPISRPNLTFSTLTVSNMSPEDSSIYLCSVEGQGDHGYTFGSGTRLTVV.

This clone was counted once. The chain links TRBV2 to TRBJ2-1; 10 bases agree with TRBD1. The J segment lost 2 bases and the V segment lost 9 bases, leaving 4 bases of the junction unmatched. The germline V gene has CDR1 SNHLY and CDR2 FYNNEI. The CDR3 runs to 14 residues. The chain's CDR3 is CASGGQGAYNEQFF. The CDR3, as DNA: TGTGCCAGTGGAGGACAGGGGGCCTACAATGAGCAGTTCTTC. The entire variable domain, with the rest obtained from reference TRBV2 and TRBJ2-1, is as follows: EPEVTQTPSHQVTQMGQEVILRCVPISNHLYFYWYRQILGQKVEFLVSFYNNEISEKSEIFDDQFSVERPDGSNFTLKIRSTKLEDSAMYFCASGGQGAYNEQFFGPGTRLTVL.

This clone was found once. The CDR3 sequence: CASSSSGGSSYEQYF. The CDR3 region has the DNA TGCGCCAGCAGCTCTAGCGGGGGGTCCTCCTACGAGCAGTACTTC. The genes are TRBV5-1 and TRBJ2-7; 11 bases line up with TRBD2. V was pared by 3 bases and J by 0 bases, with 2 bases of the junction left unmatched. This CDR3 has 15 amino acids. Looked up from germline, CDR1 is SGHRS and CDR2 is YFSETQ.

The chain has TRBV7-9 and TRBJ1-5; perhaps TRBD1 as D (5 bases). The CDR3 consists of 15 residues. Per the germline V gene, CDR1 is SEHNR and CDR2 is FQNEAQ (reference sequence). Trimming removed 4 bases from V and 1 base from J, with 11 bases in between. CDR3: CASSSGERSNQPQHF. DNA for the CDR3: TGTGCCAGCAGCTCGGGGGAGAGAAGCAATCAGCCCCAGCATTTT.

The CDR3 sequence: CASSRTAYQETQYF. In DNA form, the CDR3 reads TGTGCCAGTAGTAGGACAGCGTACCAAGAGACCCAGTACTTC. This sequence joins TRBV19 and TRBJ2-5; weak D call: TRBD1 (6 bases). V shed 4 bases and J shed 0 bases, with 9 bases lying between them. The CDR3 extends over 14 amino acids. The germline V gene encodes CDR1 LNHDA and CDR2 SQIVND (reference sequence).

The CDR3 DNA sequence: TGCGCCAGCAGCCCGGGGGGCGGGACAGATACGCAGTATTTT. This gives the protein CASSPGGGTDTQYF. The chain recombines TRBV5-1 with TRBJ2-3; tentative D call: TRBD2 (7 bases). The V gene lost 4 bases and the J gene lost 3 bases, with 12 bases spanning the gap. CDR3 length: 14 residues. Germline CDR1 and CDR2: SGHRS and YFSETQ. Drawing the rest from reference TRBV5-1 and TRBJ2-3, the complete variable domain is KAGVTQTPRYLIKTRGQQVTLSCSPISGHRSVSWYQQTPGQGLQFLFEYFSETQRNKGNFPGRFSGRQFSNSRSEMNVSTLELGDSALYLCASSPGGGTDTQYFGPGTRLTVL.

This chain links TRBV5-4 with TRBJ2-2, with D possibly matching TRBD1 (6 bases). Trimming took off 3 bases at V and 1 base at J, with 7 bases between the two ends. The CDR3 contains 14 residues. Looked up from germline, CDR1 is SGHNT and CDR2 is YYREEE (reference sequence). The CDR3 here is CASSSGQNTGELFF. The CDR3 DNA sequence: TGTGCCAGCAGCTCGGGACAGAACACCGGGGAGCTGTTTTTT.

The rearrangement uses TRBV28 and TRBJ2-7; 11 positions match TRBD1. V lost 5 bases to trimming and J lost 4 bases; unmatched junction nucleotides: 7. The CDR3 totals 15 residues. CDR1 is MDHEN, CDR2 SYDVKM, per germline. The CDR3, as DNA: TGTGCCAGCAGTCAGCTCGGGACAGGGGGGTACGAGCAGTACTTC. Amino acids: CASSQLGTGGYEQYF.

The rearrangement links TRBV5-1 to TRBJ2-7; D is perhaps TRBD2 (6 bases). V was trimmed by 0 bases and J by 0 bases, leaving 13 bases between them. The CDR3 sequence is 16 residues long. CDR1 is SGHRS, CDR2 YFSETQ, per germline. CDR3 DNA: TGCGCCAGCAGCTTGGGAGGGACTGTAAGCTCCTACGAGCAGTACTTC. Translated, it gives CASSLGGTVSSYEQYF.

The V gene is TRBV18, the J gene TRBJ2-2; tentatively, D is TRBD2 (5 bases). Germline lookup yields CDR1 KGHSH and CDR2 LQKENI. The V end was cut by 2 bases, the J end by 4 bases, with 8 bases between. CDR3 size: 14 residues. The CDR3 nucleotides read TGTGCCAGCTCACCAGTGGGGAGCACCGGGGAGCTGTTTTTT. This encodes CASSPVGSTGELFF.

The chain combines TRBV2 with TRBJ1-4; D is unclear. Germline CDR1 is SNHLY and CDR2 is FYNNEI. The V end was cut by 7 bases, the J end by 3 bases, with 12 bases between. This CDR3 is built from 14 residues. The CDR3 is CASKEMFANEKLFF. CDR3 DNA: TGTGCCAGCAAAGAGATGTTCGCTAATGAAAAACTGTTTTTT.

The CDR3 DNA is TGTGCCAGCAGGACTAGCGGGGGGGCCCGGGAGCAGTTCTTC. Amino acid sequence: CASRTSGGAREQFF. V gene TRBV2 combines with J gene TRBJ2-1; 14 bases are shared with TRBD2. There are 14 residues in the CDR3. V dropped 6 bases and J dropped 10; count of bases not matched to a gene: 5. From germline, CDR1 is SNHLY and CDR2 FYNNEI.

The chain employs TRBV28 and TRBJ2-5; the match to TRBD2 covers 8 bases. The CDR3 sequence is 14 residues long. Germline-derived CDR1 and CDR2 are MDHEN and SYDVKM. V shed 6 bases, J shed 5 bases, and the junction held 8 bases outside the gene matches. CDR3 DNA: TGTGCCAGCAGATCAGCGGGGGCGGGGGAGACCCAGTACTTC. Residues: CASRSAGAGETQYF.